This passage covers 10 T cell receptor beta chains from one sample sequenced in a study of blood T cell repertoires in COVID-19. The table came from immunoSEQ multiplex PCR; TCRdb's copy has only in-frame clones and leaves some out. The repertoire has 90,000 to 120,000 clones, around 89% of them found once; the top ten carry 6.8%. The sample consisted of peripheral blood. These receptors all stem from a middle-aged man with active or convalescent COVID-19.

This rearrangement joins TRBV30 to TRBJ2-3; 11 positions match TRBD2. Germline V gene data show CDR1 as GTSNPN and CDR2 as SVGIG (reference sequence). V lost 1 base to trimming and J lost 4 bases; unmatched junction nucleotides: 4. This CDR3 is 15 amino acids long. The CDR3 region has the DNA TGTGCCTGGAGTGAACTAGCGGGAGTGCCAGATACGCAGTATTTT. Amino acids: CAWSELAGVPDTQYF.

The V call is TRBV6-5, the J call TRBJ2-1, with 13 bases that match TRBD2. V lost 8 bases and J lost 7; bases outside the gene matches: 8. From germline, CDR1 is MNHEY and CDR2 SVGAGI. The CDR3 runs to 15 residues. The CDR3: CASAKGTSGKNEQFF. Here the CDR3 DNA reads TGTGCCAGCGCGAAGGGGACTAGCGGGAAGAATGAGCAGTTCTTC.

This chain joins TRBV11-2 and TRBJ2-7, with TRBD2 identical over 7 bases. Trimming removed 5 bases from V and 2 bases from J; junction bases left unmatched: 9. The CDR3 consists of 15 residues. Germline V gives CDR1 SGHAT, CDR2 FQNNGV. CDR3 nucleotide sequence: TGTGCCAGCAGCCCTAGCGGTTCTGACCCCTACGAGCAGTACTTC. Translated, it gives CASSPSGSDPYEQYF.

This sequence joins TRBV28 and TRBJ2-1; 8 bases are a match to TRBD2. V dropped 5 bases and J dropped 13; count of bases not matched to a gene: 16. This CDR3 region has 15 residues. Germline lookup yields CDR1 MDHEN and CDR2 SYDVKM. The DNA of the CDR3 is TGTGCCAGCAGTCCGGGAGGTAGCGGGACTGATCGACAGTTCTTC. It specifies CASSPGGSGTDRQFF.

About this clone: Other nucleotide sequences in the sample specify the same CDR3. The chain couples TRBV27 to TRBJ2-2; no clear D. The CDR3 has 13 residues. The germline V gene has CDR1 MNHEY and CDR2 SMNVEV (reference sequence). Between the trimmed V and J ends, which lost 4 bases and 1 base, there was a span of 4 bases. The CDR3, as DNA: TGTGCCAGCAGTTCCCTGAACACCGGGGAGCTGTTTTTT. Translating it yields CASSSLNTGELFF.

The gene calls are TRBV2 and TRBJ2-1, with a weak D call TRBD2 (6 bases). There are 12 residues in the CDR3. The germline gives CDR1 SNHLY, CDR2 FYNNEI. Trimming removed 7 bases from V and 6 bases from J, with 10 bases in between. CDR3 in amino acids: CASINGGNEQFF. The CDR3, as DNA: TGTGCCAGCATCAACGGGGGCAATGAGCAGTTCTTC.

The gene calls are TRBV19 and TRBJ2-3; possible D gene TRBD1, 5 bases. The CDR3 consists of 16 residues. Germline V lookup: CDR1 LNHDA, CDR2 SQIVND (reference sequence). V lost 4 bases and J 2 bases, leaving 16 bases between the germline ends. The CDR3 DNA is TGTGCCAGTAGTACCGACAGATCTCACCTCACAGATACGCAGTATTTT. It translates to CASSTDRSHLTDTQYF. Complete variable domain (other parts from reference TRBV19 and TRBJ2-3): DGGITQSPKYLFRKEGQNVTLSCEQNLNHDAMYWYRQDPGQGLRLIYYSQIVNDFQKGDIAEGYSVSREKKESFPLTVTSAQKNPTAFYLCASSTDRSHLTDTQYFGPGTRLTVL.

CDR3 sequence: CASSEVGTVLYGQYF. Here the CDR3 DNA reads TGTGCCAGTAGTGAGGTCGGGACAGTGTTGTATGGGCAGTACTTC. The J gene is TRBJ2-7, the V gene TRBV19, with 7 bases identical to TRBD1. CDR3 size: 15 residues. After removal of 5 bases from V and 9 bases from J, the junction contained 16 bases not matched to a gene. Germline CDR1 and CDR2: LNHDA and SQIVND (reference sequence).

The rearrangement joins TRBV9 to TRBJ2-7; 7 positions match TRBD1. After removal of 2 bases from V and 0 bases from J, the junction contained 2 bases not matched to a gene. The CDR3 has 14 residues. Looked up from germline, CDR1 is SGDLS and CDR2 is YYNGEE. The CDR3 loop reads CASSVDRSSYEQYF. DNA of the CDR3: TGTGCCAGCAGCGTGGACAGGAGCTCCTACGAGCAGTACTTC. Full variable domain (missing parts from reference TRBV9 and TRBJ2-7): DSGVTQTPKHLITATGQRVTLRCSPRSGDLSVYWYQQSLDQGLQFLIQYYNGEERAKGNILERFSAQQFPDLHSELNLSSLELGDSALYFCASSVDRSSYEQYFGPGTRLTVT.

This chain uses TRBV3-1 (or the pseudogene TRBV3-2) with TRBJ1-2, with TRBD1 as a possible D gene (6 bases). With 3 bases removed from V and 4 bases from J, the gap between germline ends came to 15 bases. Germline CDR1 is LGHDT and CDR2 is YNNKEL (reference sequence). The CDR3 loop spans 15 amino acids. CDR3 sequence reads: CASSQDDRNLYGYTF. In DNA, the CDR3 is TGTGCCAGCAGCCAGGATGACAGGAACCTCTATGGCTACACCTTC.